A selection of T cell receptor beta chains follows, all from one sample in a study of blood T cell repertoires in COVID-19. Assay used: immunoSEQ multiplex PCR; TCRdb lists only in-frame clones, some missing. This table holds 70,000 to 100,000 clones, around 89% found once. The specimen was peripheral blood. The receptors originated from an elderly woman with active COVID-19. Each CDR3 is given with its conserved first and last residue. The order of the fields is D gene, J gene, clone size, V gene, CDR3 protein, CDR3 DNA. D genes are given only for firm matches. Not all rows give a size; the values are once, few, many and, for expanded clones, a class.

>.|TRBJ2-1|.|TRBV30
CAWSVGVDEQFF
TGTGCCTGGAGTGTAGGGGTAGATGAGCAGTTCTTC
>.|TRBJ1-4|.|TRBV15
CATSRDIRATNEKLFF
TGTGCCACCAGCAGAGATATCAGGGCAACTAATGAAAAACTGTTTTTT
>.|TRBJ2-5|.|TRBV29-1
CSVEDWAGVETQYF
TGCAGCGTTGAAGATTGGGCAGGGGTTGAGACCCAGTACTTC
>.|TRBJ2-7|.|TRBV15
CATSRDFYEQYF
TGTGCCACCAGCAGGGACTTCTACGAGCAGTACTTC
>TRBD2|TRBJ2-7|few|TRBV5-1
CASSSIAGGREQYF
TGCGCCAGCAGCTCTATAGCGGGAGGGCGGGAGCAGTACTTC
>.|TRBJ2-5|.|TRBV29-1
CSVEGAREETQYF
TGCAGCGTTGAAGGGGCGAGGGAAGAGACCCAGTACTTC
>.|TRBJ2-7|.|TRBV27
CASSSTYEQYF
TGTGCCAGCAGTTCCACCTACGAGCAGTACTTC
>.|TRBJ1-1|.|TRBV4-3
CASSQDWGGYTEAFF
TGCGCCAGCAGCCAAGATTGGGGGGGGTACACTGAAGCTTTCTTT
>.|TRBJ1-5|.|TRBV11-2
CASSFGGNQPQHF
TGTGCCAGCAGCTTCGGGGGCAATCAGCCCCAGCATTTT
>TRBD2|TRBJ2-7|.|TRBV7-8
CASSYPVGRADEQYF
TGTGCCAGCAGCTACCCGGTCGGGAGGGCCGACGAGCAGTACTTC
>.|TRBJ2-7|.|TRBV20-1
CSARELASQYF
TGCAGTGCTAGAGAGTTGGCCTCGCAGTACTTC
>TRBD2|TRBJ2-7|.|TRBV27
CASSPRTSGRIYEQYF
TGTGCCAGCAGTCCGAGGACTAGCGGGAGGATATACGAGCAGTACTTC